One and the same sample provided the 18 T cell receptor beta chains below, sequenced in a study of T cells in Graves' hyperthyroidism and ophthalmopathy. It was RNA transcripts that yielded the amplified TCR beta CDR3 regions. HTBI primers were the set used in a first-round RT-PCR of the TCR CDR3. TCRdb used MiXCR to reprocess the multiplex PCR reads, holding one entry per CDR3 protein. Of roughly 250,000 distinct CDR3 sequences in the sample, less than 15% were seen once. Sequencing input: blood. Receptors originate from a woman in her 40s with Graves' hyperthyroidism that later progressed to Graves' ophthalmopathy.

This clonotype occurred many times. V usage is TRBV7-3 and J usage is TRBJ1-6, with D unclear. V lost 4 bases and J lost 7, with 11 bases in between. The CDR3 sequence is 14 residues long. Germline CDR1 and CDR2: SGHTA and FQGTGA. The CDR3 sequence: CASSSGGWNSPLHF. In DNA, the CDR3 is TGTGCCAGCAGCTCCGGAGGGTGGAATTCACCCCTCCACTTT.

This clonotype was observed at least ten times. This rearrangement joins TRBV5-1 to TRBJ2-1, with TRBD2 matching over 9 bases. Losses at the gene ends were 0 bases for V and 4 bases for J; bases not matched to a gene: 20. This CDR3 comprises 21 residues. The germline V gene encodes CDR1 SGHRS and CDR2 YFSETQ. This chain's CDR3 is CASSLARQGSSLAGPYNEQFF. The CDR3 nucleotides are TGCGCCAGCAGCTTGGCAAGACAGGGTTCAAGCCTAGCGGGACCTTACAATGAGCAGTTCTTC.

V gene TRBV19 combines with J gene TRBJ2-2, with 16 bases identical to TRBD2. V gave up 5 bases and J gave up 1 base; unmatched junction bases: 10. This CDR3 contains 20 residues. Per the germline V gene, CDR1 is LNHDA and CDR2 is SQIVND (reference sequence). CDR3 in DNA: TGTGCCAGTAGTCGAACCGGGACTAGCGGGAGGGTGCGGAACACCGGGGAGCTGTTTTTT. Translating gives CASSRTGTSGRVRNTGELFF.

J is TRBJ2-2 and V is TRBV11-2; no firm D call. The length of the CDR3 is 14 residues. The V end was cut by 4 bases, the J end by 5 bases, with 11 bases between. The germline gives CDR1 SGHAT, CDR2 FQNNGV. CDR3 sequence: CASSSGGATGELFF. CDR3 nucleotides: TGTGCCAGCAGCTCAGGCGGAGCAACCGGGGAGCTGTTTTTT.

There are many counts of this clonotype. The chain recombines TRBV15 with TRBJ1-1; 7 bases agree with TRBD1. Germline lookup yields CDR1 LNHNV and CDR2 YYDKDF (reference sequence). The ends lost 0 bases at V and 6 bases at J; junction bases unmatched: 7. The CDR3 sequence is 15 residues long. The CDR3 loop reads CATSRDRQGGSEAFF. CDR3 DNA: TGTGCCACCAGCAGAGATCGACAGGGCGGCTCTGAAGCTTTCTTT.

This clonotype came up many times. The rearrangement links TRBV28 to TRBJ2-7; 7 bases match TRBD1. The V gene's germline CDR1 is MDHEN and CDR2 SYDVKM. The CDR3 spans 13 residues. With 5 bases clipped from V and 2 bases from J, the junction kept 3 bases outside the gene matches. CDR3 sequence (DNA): TGTGCCAGCAGTATCGACAGGGCCTACGAGCAGTACTTC. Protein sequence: CASSIDRAYEQYF.

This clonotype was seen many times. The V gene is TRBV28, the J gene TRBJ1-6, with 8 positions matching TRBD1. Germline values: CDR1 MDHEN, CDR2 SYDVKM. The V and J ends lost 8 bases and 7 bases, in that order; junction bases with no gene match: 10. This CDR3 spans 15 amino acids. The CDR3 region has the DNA TGTGCCAGCCTAGACAGGGGAGCAAGCAATTCACCCCTCCACTTT. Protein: CASLDRGASNSPLHF.

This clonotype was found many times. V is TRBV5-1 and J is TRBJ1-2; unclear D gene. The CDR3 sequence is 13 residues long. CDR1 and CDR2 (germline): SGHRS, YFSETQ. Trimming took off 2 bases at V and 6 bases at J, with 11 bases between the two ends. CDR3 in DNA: TGCGCCAGCAGCTTACACGGCTTGGATGGCTACACCTTC. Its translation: CASSLHGLDGYTF. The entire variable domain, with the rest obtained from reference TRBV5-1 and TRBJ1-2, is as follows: KAGVTQTPRYLIKTRGQQVTLSCSPISGHRSVSWYQQTPGQGLQFLFEYFSETQRNKGNFPGRFSGRQFSNSRSEMNVSTLELGDSALYLCASSLHGLDGYTFGSGTRLTVV.

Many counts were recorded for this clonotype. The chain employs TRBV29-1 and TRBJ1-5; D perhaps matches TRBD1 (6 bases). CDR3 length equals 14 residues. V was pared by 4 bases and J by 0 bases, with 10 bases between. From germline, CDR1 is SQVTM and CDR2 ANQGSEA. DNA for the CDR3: TGCAGCGTTGTAGCAGGGGATAGCAATCAGCCCCAGCATTTT. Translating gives CSVVAGDSNQPQHF.

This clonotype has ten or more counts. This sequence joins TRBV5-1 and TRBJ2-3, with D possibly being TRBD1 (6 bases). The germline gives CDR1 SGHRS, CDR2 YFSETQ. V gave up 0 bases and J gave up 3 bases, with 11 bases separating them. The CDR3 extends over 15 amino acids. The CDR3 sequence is CASSLGLQGTDTQYF. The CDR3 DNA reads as TGCGCCAGCAGCTTGGGCCTACAGGGAACAGATACGCAGTATTTT. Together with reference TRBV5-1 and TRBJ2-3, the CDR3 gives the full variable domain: KAGVTQTPRYLIKTRGQQVTLSCSPISGHRSVSWYQQTPGQGLQFLFEYFSETQRNKGNFPGRFSGRQFSNSRSEMNVSTLELGDSALYLCASSLGLQGTDTQYFGPGTRLTVL.

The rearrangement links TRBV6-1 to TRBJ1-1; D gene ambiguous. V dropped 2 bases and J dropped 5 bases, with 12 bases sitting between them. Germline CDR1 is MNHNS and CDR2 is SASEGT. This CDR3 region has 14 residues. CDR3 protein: CASSEPGRGTEAFF. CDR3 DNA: TGTGCCAGCAGTGAACCGGGTCGAGGGACTGAAGCTTTCTTT.

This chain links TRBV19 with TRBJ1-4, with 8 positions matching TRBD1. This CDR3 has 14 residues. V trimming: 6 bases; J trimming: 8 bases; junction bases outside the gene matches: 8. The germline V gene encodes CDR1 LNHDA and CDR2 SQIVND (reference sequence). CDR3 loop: CASSTGQGWEKLFF. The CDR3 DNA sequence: TGTGCCAGTAGCACCGGACAGGGATGGGAAAAACTGTTTTTT.

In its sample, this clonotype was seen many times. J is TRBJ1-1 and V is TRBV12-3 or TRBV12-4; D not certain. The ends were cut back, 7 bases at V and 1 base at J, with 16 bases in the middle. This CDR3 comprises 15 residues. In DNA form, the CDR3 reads TGTGCCAGCAACTTCGACGGTCACCCGAACACTGAAGCTTTCTTT. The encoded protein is CASNFDGHPNTEAFF.

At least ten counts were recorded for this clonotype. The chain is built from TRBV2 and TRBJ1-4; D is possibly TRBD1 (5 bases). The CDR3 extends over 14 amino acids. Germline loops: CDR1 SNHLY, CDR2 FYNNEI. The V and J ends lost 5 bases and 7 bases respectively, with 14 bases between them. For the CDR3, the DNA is TGTGCCAGCAGTCCCGGGATGGGGGTTGAAAAACTGTTTTTT. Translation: CASSPGMGVEKLFF.

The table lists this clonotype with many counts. The CDR3 nucleotides are TGTGCCAGCAGCTTAGCCAGGGGCGGGGCTCTGGTGCAGTATTTT. Translating gives CASSLARGGALVQYF. This chain joins TRBV7-8 and TRBJ2-3; possibly TRBD1 or TRBD2 for D (6 bases each). CDR1 is SGHVS, CDR2 FQNEAQ, per germline. This CDR3 spans 15 amino acids. The ends were cut back, 0 bases at V and 11 bases at J, with 18 bases in the middle.

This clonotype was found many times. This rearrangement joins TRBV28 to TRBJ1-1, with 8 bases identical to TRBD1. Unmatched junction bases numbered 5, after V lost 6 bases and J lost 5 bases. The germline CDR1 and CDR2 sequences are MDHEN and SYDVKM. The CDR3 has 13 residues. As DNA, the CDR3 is TGTGCCAGCAGAACGGACAGGGTAACTGAAGCTTTCTTT. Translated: CASRTDRVTEAFF.

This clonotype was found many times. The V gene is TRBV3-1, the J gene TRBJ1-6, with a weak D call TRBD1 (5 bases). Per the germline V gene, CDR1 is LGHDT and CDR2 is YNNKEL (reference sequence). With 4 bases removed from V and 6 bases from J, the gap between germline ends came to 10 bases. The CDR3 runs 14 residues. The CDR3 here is CASSRGYGNSPLHF. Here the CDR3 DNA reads TGTGCCAGCAGCCGGGGCTACGGTAATTCACCCCTCCACTTT.

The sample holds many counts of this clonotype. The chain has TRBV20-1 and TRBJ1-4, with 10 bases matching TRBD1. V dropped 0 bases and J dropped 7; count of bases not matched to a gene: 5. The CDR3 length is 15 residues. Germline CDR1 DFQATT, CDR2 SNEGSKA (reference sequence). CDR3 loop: CSARDPTGGLEKLFF. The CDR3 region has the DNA TGCAGTGCTAGAGATCCGACAGGGGGCCTTGAAAAACTGTTTTTT.